A selection of T cell receptor beta chains follows, all from one sample in a study of identifying expanded T cells in peripheral blood. Generated by immunoSEQ multiplex PCR, the TCRdb table keeps only in-frame clones and is missing some. The sample includes about 80,000 clones, more than 75% of them seen just once. The material sequenced was blood. The receptor set was obtained from a person between 18 and 75 years old in good health. Both conserved end residues are part of each CDR3. A D gene is named only where the DNA matches it firmly. Size tells how often a clone was seen (once, few, many) or the class of an expanded clone, and some rows leave it out.

clone_size d_call j_call v_call cdr3_aa cdr3_nt
. TRBD2 TRBJ2-1 TRBV4-2 CASSPSLAGDYNEQFF TGTGCCAGCAGTCCCTCCCTAGCGGGGGACTACAATGAGCAGTTCTTC
. TRBD1 TRBJ2-2 TRBV6-1 CASSLDRGRRELFF TGTGCCAGCAGTTTAGACAGGGGGCGGAGGGAGCTGTTTTTT
. . TRBJ1-6 TRBV7-2 CASSLVGGLDSPLHF TGTGCCAGCAGCTTAGTAGGAGGGCTTGATTCACCCCTCCACTTT
. TRBD1 TRBJ1-4 TRBV5-1 CASSAQGMSNEKLFF TGCGCCAGCAGCGCACAGGGGATGAGTAATGAAAAACTGTTTTTT
few . TRBJ2-7 TRBV21-1 CASSKGLQASQASADSYEQYF TGTGCCAGCAGCAAAGGACTACAGGCCTCCCAGGCTAGCGCCGACTCCTACGAGCAGTACTTC
. TRBD1 TRBJ2-7 TRBV5-4 CASSRGQGAHTTYEQYF TGTGCCAGCAGCCGAGGACAGGGGGCCCATACGACCTACGAGCAGTACTTC
. . TRBJ2-2 TRBV28 CAGGRYNPGELFF TGTGCCGGTGGGCGATACAACCCCGGGGAGCTGTTTTTT
. . TRBJ1-2 TRBV11-2 CASSAQETNYGYTF TGTGCCAGCAGCGCCCAGGAAACTAACTATGGCTACACCTTC
. . TRBJ1-2 TRBV28 CASSLSLYGYTF TGTGCCAGCAGCTTATCACTCTATGGCTACACCTTC
few . TRBJ1-5 TRBV6-1 CASSEQINQPQHF TGTGCCAGCAGTGAGCAGATCAATCAGCCCCAGCATTTT
. TRBD1 TRBJ2-1 TRBV9 CASSVNFPGQGNNEQFF TGTGCCAGCAGCGTCAATTTCCCGGGACAGGGAAACAATGAGCAGTTCTTC
. . TRBJ1-2 TRBV28 CASRPGPASGYTF TGTGCCAGCAGGCCAGGCCCCGCGTCTGGCTACACCTTC
. . TRBJ2-3 TRBV7-9 CASSTRGADTQYF TGTGCCAGCAGCACGAGGGGGGCAGATACGCAGTATTTT
. . TRBJ2-7 TRBV19 CASSIGTARSYEQYF TGTGCCAGTAGTATAGGGACAGCCAGATCCTACGAGCAGTACTTC
once TRBD1 TRBJ2-7 TRBV6-6 CASSYKGAGNEQYF TGTGCCAGCAGTTACAAGGGGGCAGGCAACGAGCAGTACTTC
. TRBD2 TRBJ2-3 TRBV7-2 CASSLQLVSGGARDTQYF TGTGCCAGCAGCTTACAGTTGGTTAGCGGGGGGGCCAGAGATACGCAGTATTTT
. . TRBJ1-2 TRBV4-3 CASSQVGAGLNYGYTF TGCGCCAGCAGCCAAGTGGGGGCAGGGCTTAACTATGGCTACACCTTC
once . TRBJ1-1 TRBV9 CASSVYEGAGTEAFF TGTGCCAGCAGCGTATACGAGGGAGCGGGCACTGAAGCTTTCTTT
. . TRBJ1-2 TRBV20-1 CSAREFYGYTF TGCAGTGCTAGAGAGTTCTATGGCTACACCTTC
once TRBD1 TRBJ1-5 TRBV7-9 CASSHLRGQHSSNQPQHF TGTGCCAGCAGCCACCTAAGGGGACAGCACTCAAGCAATCAGCCCCAGCATTTT
. TRBD1 TRBJ2-4 TRBV28 CASSSGTGGAKNIQYF TGTGCCAGCAGTTCGGGGACAGGCGGAGCCAAAAACATTCAGTACTTC
. . TRBJ2-7 TRBV19 CASSLENYRRGWYF TGTGCCAGTAGTCTCGAGAACTACCGCCGAGGGTGGTACTTC
. TRBD1 TRBJ1-5 TRBV2 CASSGDRGQSGQPQHF TGTGCCAGCAGCGGGGACAGGGGGCAATCGGGTCAGCCCCAGCATTTT
. . TRBJ1-2 TRBV4-1 CASSQEQEGRYTF TGCGCCAGCAGCCAAGAACAGGAGGGCCGCTACACCTTC
. . TRBJ1-4 TRBV28 CASRLERGTGSEKLFF TGTGCCAGCAGGCTAGAAAGGGGGACGGGAAGTGAAAAACTGTTTTTT
. . TRBJ2-7 TRBV7-2 CASSLDRESYEQYF TGTGCCAGCAGCTTAGACAGGGAGAGCTACGAGCAGTACTTC
. . TRBJ2-2 TRBV19 CASSIFGDTGELFF TGTGCCAGTAGTATATTTGGGGACACCGGGGAGCTGTTTTTT
. . TRBJ2-1 TRBV27 CASTSWFGGYNEQFF TGTGCCAGCACTTCCTGGTTCGGGGGCTACAATGAGCAGTTCTTC
. TRBD1 TRBJ2-7 TRBV2 CASSEDQGQSYVQYF TGTGCCAGCAGTGAAGATCAGGGACAGTCCTACGTGCAGTACTTC
few TRBD1 TRBJ1-5 TRBV7-8 CASSLDGQGRPQHF TGTGCCAGCAGCTTAGACGGACAGGGGAGGCCCCAGCATTTT
few . TRBJ1-2 TRBV19 CASGLSQAASYGYTF TGTGCCAGTGGGCTATCACAGGCAGCGAGCTATGGCTACACCTTC
. TRBD1 TRBJ2-7 TRBV6-5 CASSNLGQPNYEQYF TGTGCCAGCAGTAACCTGGGACAGCCGAACTACGAGCAGTACTTC
. . TRBJ1-2 TRBV27 CASSPQGPFNYGYTF TGTGCCAGCAGTCCCCAGGGGCCCTTTAACTATGGCTACACCTTC
. . TRBJ1-5 TRBV6-5 CASSYREGQPQHF TGTGCCAGCAGTTACAGGGAAGGTCAGCCCCAGCATTTT
. . TRBJ2-3 TRBV15 CATSRDGQVGRSTDTQYF TGTGCCACCAGCAGAGATGGGCAGGTGGGGAGAAGCACAGATACGCAGTATTTT
. TRBD2 TRBJ2-4 TRBV11-2 CASSSSAGGPGIQYF TGTGCCAGCAGCTCCTCGGCGGGGGGGCCGGGCATTCAGTACTTC
. . TRBJ2-5 TRBV7-2 CASSLNKRGETQYF TGTGCCAGCAGCTTAAATAAGCGAGGGGAGACCCAGTACTTC
. . TRBJ2-1 TRBV18 CASSPTRDHSEGQFF TGTGCCAGCTCACCGACAAGGGACCACTCAGAGGGGCAGTTCTTC
. . TRBJ2-5 TRBV27 CASSLSDVSGAETQYF TGTGCCAGCAGTTTATCGGACGTGTCAGGGGCAGAGACCCAGTACTTC
. . TRBJ2-5 TRBV9 CASGPSLGAETQYF TGTGCCAGCGGACCCTCGTTGGGAGCAGAGACCCAGTACTTC
. . TRBJ2-3 TRBV19 CASSRAGTDTQYF TGTGCCAGTAGTCGGGCAGGCACAGATACGCAGTATTTT
. TRBD2 TRBJ2-3 TRBV6-5 CASSYAASGGTDTQYF TGTGCCAGCAGTTACGCGGCTAGCGGGGGAACAGATACGCAGTATTTT
. . TRBJ2-3 TRBV30 CAWSVGAVTDTQYF TGTGCCTGGAGTGTAGGGGCAGTCACAGATACGCAGTATTTT
. TRBD1 TRBJ2-1 TRBV19 CASKGQGDNEQFF TGTGCCAGTAAGGGACAGGGGGACAATGAGCAGTTCTTC
. . TRBJ1-2 TRBV29-1 CSASQGDYGYTF TGCAGCGCATCACAGGGAGACTATGGCTACACCTTC
. . TRBJ2-5 TRBV7-8 CASRGETQYF TGTGCCAGCAGGGGGGAGACCCAGTACTTC
. . TRBJ2-5 TRBV5-1 CASSWGSYRAQETQYF TGCGCCAGCAGCTGGGGGTCTTACAGGGCCCAAGAGACCCAGTACTTC
. TRBD1 TRBJ2-1 TRBV10-3 CAISESGRGLIAYNEQFF TGTGCCATCAGTGAGTCGGGCAGGGGGCTAATTGCCTACAATGAGCAGTTCTTC
. . TRBJ2-2 TRBV19 CASSIVIGLRELFF TGTGCCAGTAGTATAGTAATCGGACTCAGGGAGCTGTTTTTT
. TRBD1 TRBJ1-1 TRBV6-1 CASDRAGNTEAFF TGTGCCAGCGACAGGGCCGGGAACACTGAAGCTTTCTTT
. . TRBJ1-2 TRBV5-6 CASSPDRYNGYTF TGTGCCAGCAGCCCCGACAGGTATAATGGCTACACCTTC
. TRBD2 TRBJ2-3 TRBV5-1 CATQELAGSTDTQYF TGCGCCACCCAAGAACTAGCGGGGAGCACAGATACGCAGTATTTT
. TRBD2 TRBJ2-7 TRBV5-5 CASSLVRGGEQYF TGTGCCAGCAGCTTGGTGCGCGGGGGAGAGCAGTACTTC
. . TRBJ2-5 TRBV10-3 CAISEPYQETQYF TGTGCCATCAGTGAGCCCTACCAAGAGACCCAGTACTTC